The rows below give T cell receptor beta chains drawn from one sample of a study of blood T cell repertoires in COVID-19. The method was immunoSEQ multiplex PCR; TCRdb's version includes in-frame clones alone and lacks a portion of them. The sample lists 200,000 to 250,000 clones; 75% to 85% were seen once. The specimen sequenced was peripheral blood. The receptors originated from a woman in her 50s with acute or convalescent COVID-19. The CDR3 runs from the conserved cysteine through the conserved F or W. Fields, in order: clone size, J gene, D gene, V gene, CDR3 length, CDR3 DNA, CDR3 protein. The D gene is left open where the match is weak. Clone sizes are given selectively: once, few, many, or a class where the clone is expanded.

>.|TRBJ1-1|.|TRBV30|14
TGTGCCTGGAGCCCGGGACACCTGAACACTGAAGCTTTCTTT
CAWSPGHLNTEAFF
>.|TRBJ2-5|.|TRBV6-4|14
TGTGCCAGCAGTGACTCGGCAGGGGCCCAGACCCAGTACTTC
CASSDSAGAQTQYF
>.|TRBJ1-1|TRBD1|TRBV19|14
TGTGCCAGTAGTCCCAGGGGGCAGGGCACTGAAGCTTTCTTT
CASSPRGQGTEAFF
>.|TRBJ2-1|.|TRBV6-6|13
TGTGCCAGCAAAACCCAGGGCCCGGATGAGCAGTTCTTC
CASKTQGPDEQFF
>.|TRBJ1-1|TRBD1|TRBV2|16
TGTGCCAGCAGTTGGGGACAGGGGGTGATGAACACTGAAGCTTTCTTT
CASSWGQGVMNTEAFF
>.|TRBJ2-5|.|TRBV14|13
TGTGCCAGCAGCCAAGACGGAGGATTAGCGGCGAACTTC
CASSQDGGLAANF
>.|TRBJ2-6|.|TRBV25-1|14
TGTGCCAGAAGGGGACAAGCCCGGGCCAACGTCCTGACTTTC
CARRGQARANVLTF
>.|TRBJ2-5|.|TRBV23-1|18
TGCGCCAGCAGTCAATCCAAAACCCGGGACACATCACAAGAGACCCAGTACTTC
CASSQSKTRDTSQETQYF
>.|TRBJ1-5|.|TRBV20-1|18
TGCAGTGCTAGTGGCGGCCAGGGAAAGCTTCCTAGCAATCAGCCCCAGCATTTT
CSASGGQGKLPSNQPQHF
>few|TRBJ1-5|.|TRBV2|14
TGTGCCCGGGGTGCCAGCGGCGCGGGTCAGCCCCAGCATTTT
CARGASGAGQPQHF